The present T cell receptor beta chain was sequenced within a study of CD8 T cells in ankylosing spondylitis. Study-wide results and limits: What seemed typical of ankylosing spondylitis blood was a TCR beta motif built from roughly 8 highly homologous variants.

The CDR3 spans 14 residues. CDR1 is SGHRS and CDR2 is YFSETQ in the germline V gene. Trimming removed 0 bases at V and 6 bases at J, with 12 bases between. TCRdb re-analysed the 5' RACE reads in MiXCR, keeping a single row per CDR3 protein. The sample contains about 840,000 distinct CDR3 sequences, 12% of which appear only once. Concerning this clonotype itself: Its cognate antigen is unknown.

Specimen: blood, either unsorted or a sorted T cell fraction (not recorded which). The rearrangement uses TRBV5-1 and TRBJ1-2; D may be TRBD1 (6 bases). The clonotype originates from a male donor with ankylosing spondylitis. The CDR3 loop is CASSLGGGSDGYTF. CDR3 bases: TGCGCCAGCAGCTTGGGCGGGGGCTCGGATGGCTACACCTTC.